One and the same sample provided the 9 T cell receptor beta chains below, sequenced in a study of blood T cell repertoires in COVID-19. Assay used: immunoSEQ multiplex PCR; TCRdb lists only in-frame clones, some missing. The sample carries over 110,000 clones, 80% to 90% recorded once. Sequenced material: peripheral blood. These receptors all come from a woman aged 45 to 65 with acute or convalescent COVID-19.

V gene TRBV4-1 combines with J gene TRBJ1-4; a weak D match, TRBD1 (5 bases). CDR1 and CDR2 from the germline V gene are MGHRA and YSYEKL. V was pared by 4 bases and J by 3 bases, with 15 bases between. This CDR3 has 16 residues. Written as DNA, the CDR3 is TGCGCCAGCAGCCCCTGGACCGGGGGGGCTAATGAAAAACTGTTTTTT. Translation: CASSPWTGGANEKLFF.

V and J are TRBV6-5 and TRBJ1-4; D is perhaps TRBD1 (5 bases). Germline values: CDR1 MNHEY, CDR2 SVGAGI. V was clipped by 7 bases and J by 0 bases, with 6 bases between them. This CDR3 comprises 13 residues. The chain's CDR3 is CASKTATNEKLFF. As DNA, the CDR3 is TGTGCCAGCAAGACAGCAACTAATGAAAAACTGTTTTTT.

J is TRBJ1-2 and V is TRBV5-4, with a tentative D call TRBD1 (5 bases). The V end was cut by 3 bases, the J end by 0 bases, with 15 bases between. Per germline, CDR1 SGHNT and CDR2 YYREEE (reference sequence). The CDR3 loop spans 16 amino acids. The CDR3 bases are TGTGCCAGCAGCTCCGGCGGGCGGGGGTCTAACTATGGCTACACCTTC. Translated: CASSSGGRGSNYGYTF.

This chain connects TRBV4-1 to TRBJ1-1; unclear D gene. V shed 1 base and J shed 0 bases, with 9 bases lying between them. The germline CDR1 and CDR2 sequences are MGHRA and YSYEKL. The CDR3 totals 15 residues. CDR3 DNA: TGCGCCAGCAGCCAAGCGAGGAATTTGAACACTGAAGCTTTCTTT. It is translated as CASSQARNLNTEAFF.

V is TRBV21-1 and J is TRBJ1-3; the table's D call, TRBD1, was not checked against the DNA. TRBV21-1 is listed as a pseudogene. The CDR3 runs 19 residues. This CDR3 is CASSSAPWAGATSGNTIYF. CDR3 sequence (DNA): TGTGCCAGCAGCTCTGCGCCCTGGGCAGGGGCGACCTCTGGAAACACCATATATTTT.

This clone qualifies as medium-sized (0.01 to 0.1%). The same CDR3 arises from other DNA sequences in this sample as well. The chain's CDR3 is CASSIGSPVYEQYF. The CDR3 coding sequence is TGTGCCAGTAGTATCGGGTCCCCCGTTTACGAGCAGTACTTC. V and J are TRBV19 and TRBJ2-7; D is uncertain. Trimming removed 3 bases at V and 4 bases at J, with 13 bases between. The CDR3 runs 14 residues. The V gene's germline CDR1 is LNHDA and CDR2 SQIVND (reference sequence).

This chain links TRBV9 with TRBJ1-1; maybe TRBD1 (5 bases). CDR3 length: 14 residues. Trimming cost V 3 bases and J 4 bases, with 13 bases left between them. The germline V gene has CDR1 SGDLS and CDR2 YYNGEE. This CDR3 is CASSAQGGATEAFF. CDR3 coding DNA: TGTGCCAGCAGCGCGCAGGGAGGGGCCACTGAAGCTTTCTTT.

This clone was observed a single time. The chain employs TRBV4-2 and TRBJ1-2, with D possibly matching TRBD1 (5 bases). This CDR3 is 14 amino acids long. Germline V gives CDR1 LGHNA, CDR2 YNFKEQ. Trimming took off 1 base at V and 6 bases at J, with 12 bases between the two ends. The CDR3 DNA sequence: TGTGCCAGCAGCCAAGGGACGGTGGGGCATGGCTACACCTTC. Amino acids: CASSQGTVGHGYTF.

This clone was seen a single time. The chain combines TRBV5-1 with TRBJ2-7, with TRBD1 matching 11 bases. The CDR3 spans 13 residues. V lost 3 bases to trimming and J lost 5 bases; unmatched junction nucleotides: 1. Germline CDR1 SGHRS, CDR2 YFSETQ. CDR3 bases: TGCGCCAGCAGCTGGACAGGGGGCCACGAGCAGTACTTC. The encoded protein is CASSWTGGHEQYF.